This T cell receptor (beta chain) was found in a study of T cell responses to AZD1222 COVID-19 vaccine. The CDR3 totals 11 residues. V lost 4 bases and J 6 bases, leaving 9 bases between the germline ends. Germline values: CDR1 GTSNPN, CDR2 SVGIG (reference sequence). Sequencing was performed with immunoSEQ multiplex PCR; in TCRdb, only in-frame clones are kept and a portion is missing. The table records over 45,000 clones, approximately 85% of them present only once. In regard to this clone: What it recognizes is unknown.

Study results and limitations: In the spike-specific TCR repertoire, nearly half reportedly target unmutated variant regions. Sampled repertoires all dated from after the peak T cell response.

Sequences were derived from peripheral blood, sampled on day 0 of AZD1222 vaccination. The chain has TRBV30 and TRBJ1-1; maybe TRBD1 (5 bases). The source is an adult in good health. Here the CDR3 DNA reads TGTGCCTGGACTCGCAGGGCTGAAGCTTTCTTT. This codes for CAWTRRAEAFF.